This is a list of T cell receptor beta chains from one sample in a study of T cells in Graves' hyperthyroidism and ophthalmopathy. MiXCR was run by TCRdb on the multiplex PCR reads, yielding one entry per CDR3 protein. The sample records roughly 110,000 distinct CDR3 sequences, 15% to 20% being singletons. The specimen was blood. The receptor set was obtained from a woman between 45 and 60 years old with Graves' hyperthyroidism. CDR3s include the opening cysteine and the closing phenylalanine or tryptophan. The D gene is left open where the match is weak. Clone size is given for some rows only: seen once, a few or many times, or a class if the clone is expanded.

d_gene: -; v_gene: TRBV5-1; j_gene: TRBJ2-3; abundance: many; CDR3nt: TGCGCCAGCAGCTTGGATCGGGACGAAACTAGCACAGATACGCAGTATTTT; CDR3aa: CASSLDRDETSTDTQYF
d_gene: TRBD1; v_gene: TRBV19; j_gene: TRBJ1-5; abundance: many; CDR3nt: TGTGCCAGTAGTATTGGGACAGGGGGCCGGCAGCCCCAGCATTTT; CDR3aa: CASSIGTGGRQPQHF
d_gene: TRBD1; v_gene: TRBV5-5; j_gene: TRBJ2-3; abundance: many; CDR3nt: TGTGCCAGCAGCCAGGGGGCCTTCTCTAGCACAGATACGCAGTATTTT; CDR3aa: CASSQGAFSSTDTQYF
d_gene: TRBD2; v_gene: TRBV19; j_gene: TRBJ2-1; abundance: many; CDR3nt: TGTGCCAGTAGTAAGGGACTAGCGGGAGCGAGCAATGAGCAGTTCTTC; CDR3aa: CASSKGLAGASNEQFF
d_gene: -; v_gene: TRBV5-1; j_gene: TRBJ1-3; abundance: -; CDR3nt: TGCGCCAGCAGCGTAGGACAGAACTCTGGAAACACCATATATTTT; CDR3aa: CASSVGQNSGNTIYF
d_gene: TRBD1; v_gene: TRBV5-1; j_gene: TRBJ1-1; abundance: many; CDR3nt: TGCGCCAGCAGCTTGACAGGGGGAGTCACTGAAGCTTTCTTT; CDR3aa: CASSLTGGVTEAFF
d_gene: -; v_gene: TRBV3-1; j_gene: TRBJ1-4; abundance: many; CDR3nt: TGTGCCAGCAGCCAAGGCGGACTTTTGAATGAAAAACTGTTTTTT; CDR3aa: CASSQGGLLNEKLFF
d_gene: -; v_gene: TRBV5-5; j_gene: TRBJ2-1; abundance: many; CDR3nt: TGTGCCAGCATGGTTAGTTGGAAGAGCTCCTACAATGAGCAGTTCTTC; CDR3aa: CASMVSWKSSYNEQFF
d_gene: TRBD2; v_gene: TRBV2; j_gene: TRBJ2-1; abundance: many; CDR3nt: TGTGCCAGCATCGCACTTAGCGGGAGGGCCTTCAATGAGCAGTTCTTC; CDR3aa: CASIALSGRAFNEQFF
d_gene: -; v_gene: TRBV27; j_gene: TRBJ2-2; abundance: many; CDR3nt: TGTGCCACCTCGACTAGTCTTCCCGGGGAGCTGTTTTTT; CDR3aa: CATSTSLPGELFF
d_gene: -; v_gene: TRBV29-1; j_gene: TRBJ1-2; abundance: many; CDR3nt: TGCAGCGTTGAGGTCAGGGGAGGCTATGGCTACACCTTC; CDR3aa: CSVEVRGGYGYTF
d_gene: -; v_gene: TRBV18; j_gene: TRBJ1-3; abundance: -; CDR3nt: TGTGCCAGCTCACCACGGGCAGGACAAAGCTCTGGAAACACCATATATTTT; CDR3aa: CASSPRAGQSSGNTIYF
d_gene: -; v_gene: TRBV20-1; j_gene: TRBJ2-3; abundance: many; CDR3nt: TGCAGTGCTAGAGAGCCTATGTTGAATACGCAGTATTTT; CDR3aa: CSAREPMLNTQYF
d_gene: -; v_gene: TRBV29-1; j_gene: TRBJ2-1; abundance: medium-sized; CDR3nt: TGCAGCGTTGACCCGGGACTGCGTAGAGAGCAGTTCTTC; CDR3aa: CSVDPGLRREQFF
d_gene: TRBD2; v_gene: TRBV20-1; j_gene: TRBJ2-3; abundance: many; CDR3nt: TGCAGTGCTAGGGGTAGCGGGAGGGCCGTTGTCGCAGATACGCAGTATTTT; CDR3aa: CSARGSGRAVVADTQYF
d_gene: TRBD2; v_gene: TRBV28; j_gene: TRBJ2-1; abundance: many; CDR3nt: TGTGCCAGCAGTCCCCTCGGACTAGCGGGAAACAATGAGCAGTTCTTC; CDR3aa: CASSPLGLAGNNEQFF
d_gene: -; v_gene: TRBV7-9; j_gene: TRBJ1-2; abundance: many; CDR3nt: TGTGCCAGCAGCCCGACCGGGACGGGAGGCGGCTATGGCTACACCTTC; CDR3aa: CASSPTGTGGGYGYTF
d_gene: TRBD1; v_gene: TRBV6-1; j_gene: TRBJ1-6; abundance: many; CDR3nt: TGTGCCAGCAGTGAAGCGTGGGGACAGGGGAATTCACCCCTCCACTTT; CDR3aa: CASSEAWGQGNSPLHF
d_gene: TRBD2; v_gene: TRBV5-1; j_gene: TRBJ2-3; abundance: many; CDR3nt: TGCGCCAGCAGCTTTAGCCTAGCGGGGCAACGGTCCGCAGATACGCAGTATTTT; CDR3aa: CASSFSLAGQRSADTQYF
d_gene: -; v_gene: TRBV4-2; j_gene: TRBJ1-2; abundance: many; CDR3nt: TGTGCCAGCAGCCAAGAATTTGACGGCCTCTATGGCTACACCTTC; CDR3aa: CASSQEFDGLYGYTF
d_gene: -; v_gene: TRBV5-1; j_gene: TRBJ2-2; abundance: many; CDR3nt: TGCGCCAGCAGCTTGGCCCCGACAGGGAGGTCCGGGGAGCTGTTTTTT; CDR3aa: CASSLAPTGRSGELFF
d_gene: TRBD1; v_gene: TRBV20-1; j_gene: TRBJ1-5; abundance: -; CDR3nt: TGCAGTGCGAGCGGGACAGGAGGACAGCCCCAGCATTTT; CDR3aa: CSASGTGGQPQHF
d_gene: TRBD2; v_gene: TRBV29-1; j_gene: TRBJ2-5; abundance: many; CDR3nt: TGCAGCGTGCTCGGGAGGAGTAGGGAAGAGACCCAGTACTTC; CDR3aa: CSVLGRSREETQYF
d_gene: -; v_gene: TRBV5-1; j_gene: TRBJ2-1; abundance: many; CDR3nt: TGCGCCAGCAGCTCCGGGACGCCGAGGATCAATGAGCAGTTCTTC; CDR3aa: CASSSGTPRINEQFF
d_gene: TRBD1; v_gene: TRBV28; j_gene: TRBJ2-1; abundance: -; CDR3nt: TGTGCCAGCAGTCCTGACTCGGGACAGGGGATAGCCGACTACAATGAGCAGTTCTTC; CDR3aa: CASSPDSGQGIADYNEQFF